This TCR beta chain was documented in a study of CD8 T cells in Susac syndrome. The V end lost 6 bases, the J end lost 4 bases, and 14 bases lay between the germline ends. Germline lookup yields CDR1 SGDLS and CDR2 YYNGEE. The CDR3 sequence is 14 residues long. Negative isolation yielded CD4+ and CD8+ T cells, and FACS enriched TEMRA cells. Random hexamers served to reverse transcribe roughly 0.5 to 1 ug RNA. Amplification of TCR beta CDR3 used immunoSEQ multiplex PCR across 54 Vbeta and 13 Jbeta. Via MiXCR, TCRdb re-called the immunoSEQ multiplex PCR reads, giving one row per CDR3 protein. Here the sample spans about 140,000 distinct CDR3 sequences, roughly 94% being singletons.

The sample was CD8+ T cells from PBMCs. The receptor was isolated from a human donor in good health. The chain carries TRBV9 and TRBJ2-1, with D possibly TRBD1 on 6 matching bases. The CDR3 here is CASIRDTSYNEQFF. The CDR3 DNA reads as TGTGCCAGCATACGGGACACTAGTTACAATGAGCAGTTCTTC.